This note documents a single TCR beta chain sequence. A modified ARM-PCR protocol with three rounds of nested PCR amplified TCRbeta. TCRdb fed the multiplex PCR reads into MiXCR, producing one record per CDR3 protein. This sample has under 95,000 distinct CDR3 sequences, with about 70% found just once. This sample's RNA came from whole unsorted tissue. The data were taken from a study of tumor and adjacent non-tumor tissue in lung cancer. At the level of the study: There were 11 to 13 adenocarcinoma, 2 squamous cell carcinoma and 1 small cell lung cancer cases.

CDR1 and CDR2 (germline): MNHNS, SASEGT. This CDR3 spans 15 amino acids. What was sequenced was lung tumor tissue. The source of this sequence is a man aged 55 to 70 with non-small cell lung cancer. The V gene is TRBV6-1, the J gene TRBJ2-5, with TRBD2 matching over 15 bases. The CDR3 reads CDSSEEGLAGGPEYF. The CDR3 DNA is TGTGATAGCAGTGAAGAGGGACTAGCGGGAGGCCCGGAGTACTTC.